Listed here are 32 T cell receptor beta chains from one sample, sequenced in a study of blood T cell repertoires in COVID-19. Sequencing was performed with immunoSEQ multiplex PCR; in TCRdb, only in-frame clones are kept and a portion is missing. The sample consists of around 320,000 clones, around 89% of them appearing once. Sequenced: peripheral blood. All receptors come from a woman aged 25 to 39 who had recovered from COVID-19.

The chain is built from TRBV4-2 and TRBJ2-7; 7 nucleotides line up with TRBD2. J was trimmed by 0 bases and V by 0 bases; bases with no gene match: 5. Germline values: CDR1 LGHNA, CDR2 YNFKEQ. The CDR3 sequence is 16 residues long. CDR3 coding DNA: TGTGCCAGCAGCCAAGACCTAGCGGATTTCTCCTACGAGCAGTACTTC. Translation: CASSQDLADFSYEQYF.

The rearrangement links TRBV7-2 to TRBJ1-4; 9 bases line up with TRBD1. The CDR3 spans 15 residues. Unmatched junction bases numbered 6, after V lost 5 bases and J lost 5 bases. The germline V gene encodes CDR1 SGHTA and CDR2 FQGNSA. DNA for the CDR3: TGTGCCAGCAGCCAACAGGGGGCTTGGAATGAAAAACTGTTTTTT. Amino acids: CASSQQGAWNEKLFF.

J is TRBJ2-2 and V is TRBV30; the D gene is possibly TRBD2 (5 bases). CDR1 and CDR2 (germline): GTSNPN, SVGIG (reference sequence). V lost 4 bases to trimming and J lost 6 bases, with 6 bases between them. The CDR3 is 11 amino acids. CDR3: CAWTEAGELFF. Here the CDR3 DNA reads TGTGCCTGGACGGAGGCCGGGGAGCTGTTTTTT.

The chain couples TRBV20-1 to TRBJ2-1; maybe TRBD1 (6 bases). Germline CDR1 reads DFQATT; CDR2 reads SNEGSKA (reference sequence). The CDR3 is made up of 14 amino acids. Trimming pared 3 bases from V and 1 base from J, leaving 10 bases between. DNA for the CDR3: TGCAGTGCTAGTCGGGACACGTCCTACAATGAGCAGTTCTTC. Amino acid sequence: CSASRDTSYNEQFF.

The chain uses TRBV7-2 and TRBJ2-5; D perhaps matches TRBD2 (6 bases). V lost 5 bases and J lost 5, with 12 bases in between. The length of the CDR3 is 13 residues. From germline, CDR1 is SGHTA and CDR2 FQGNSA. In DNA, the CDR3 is TGTGCCAGCAGCATTAGCGGAGGTGAGACCCAGTACTTC. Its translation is CASSISGGETQYF.

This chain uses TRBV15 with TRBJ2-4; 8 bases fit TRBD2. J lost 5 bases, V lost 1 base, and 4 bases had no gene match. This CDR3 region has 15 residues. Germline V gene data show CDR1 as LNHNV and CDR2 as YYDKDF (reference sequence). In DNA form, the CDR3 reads TGTGCCACCAGCAGAGCCGGGGGGGGTCAAAACATTCAGTACTTC. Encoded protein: CATSRAGGGQNIQYF.

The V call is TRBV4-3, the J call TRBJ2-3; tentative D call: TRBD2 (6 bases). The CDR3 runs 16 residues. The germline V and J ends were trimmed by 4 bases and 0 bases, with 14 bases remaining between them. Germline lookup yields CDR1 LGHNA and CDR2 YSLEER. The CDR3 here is CASSRRTGTSTDTQYF. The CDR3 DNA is TGCGCCAGCAGCCGCAGAACCGGGACTAGCACAGATACGCAGTATTTT.

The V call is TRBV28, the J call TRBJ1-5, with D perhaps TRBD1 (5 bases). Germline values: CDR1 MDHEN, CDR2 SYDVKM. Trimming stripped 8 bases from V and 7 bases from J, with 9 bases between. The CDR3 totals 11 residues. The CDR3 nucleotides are TGTGCCAGCGCACAGGAGCAGCCCCAGCATTTT. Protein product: CASAQEQPQHF.

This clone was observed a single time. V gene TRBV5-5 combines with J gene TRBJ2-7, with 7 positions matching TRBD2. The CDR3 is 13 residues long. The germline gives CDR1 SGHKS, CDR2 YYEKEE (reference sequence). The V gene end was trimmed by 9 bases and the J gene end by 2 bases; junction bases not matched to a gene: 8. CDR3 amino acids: CATSRDYAYEQYF. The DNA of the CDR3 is TGTGCCACCTCGCGGGACTATGCCTACGAGCAGTACTTC. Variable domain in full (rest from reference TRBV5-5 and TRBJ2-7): DAGVTQSPTHLIKTRGQQVTLRCSPISGHKSVSWYQQVLGQGPQFIFQYYEKEERGRGNFPDRFSARQFPNYSSELNVNALLLGDSALYLCATSRDYAYEQYFGPGTRLTVT.

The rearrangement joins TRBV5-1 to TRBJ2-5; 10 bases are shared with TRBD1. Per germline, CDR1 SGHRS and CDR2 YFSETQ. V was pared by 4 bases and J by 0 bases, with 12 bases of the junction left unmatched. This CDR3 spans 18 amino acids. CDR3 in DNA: TGCGCCAGCAGCGTTACTACCTTCGGACAGGGGGACCAAGAGACCCAGTACTTC. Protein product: CASSVTTFGQGDQETQYF.

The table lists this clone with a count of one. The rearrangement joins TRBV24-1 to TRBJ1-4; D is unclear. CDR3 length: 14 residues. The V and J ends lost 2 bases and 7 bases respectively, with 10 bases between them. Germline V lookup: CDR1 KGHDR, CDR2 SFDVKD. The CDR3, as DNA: TGTGCCACCAGTGATTCCGGAAGAGGTGAAAAACTGTTTTTT. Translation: CATSDSGRGEKLFF.

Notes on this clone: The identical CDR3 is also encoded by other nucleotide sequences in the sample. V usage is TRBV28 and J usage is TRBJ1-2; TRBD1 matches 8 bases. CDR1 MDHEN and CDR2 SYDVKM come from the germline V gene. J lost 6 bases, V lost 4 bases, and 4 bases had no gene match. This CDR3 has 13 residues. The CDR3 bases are TGTGCCAGCAGTTCCGGGACAGGAAATGGCTACACCTTC. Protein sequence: CASSSGTGNGYTF.

CDR3 bases: TGCGCCAGCGCGACCGGGACTAGGCGCACAGATACGCAGTATTTT. Residues: CASATGTRRTDTQYF. V gene TRBV5-1 combines with J gene TRBJ2-3; 8 bases match TRBD2. Germline CDR1 SGHRS, CDR2 YFSETQ. V shed 7 bases and J 1 base; nucleotides not matched to a gene: 8. The length of the CDR3 is 15 residues.

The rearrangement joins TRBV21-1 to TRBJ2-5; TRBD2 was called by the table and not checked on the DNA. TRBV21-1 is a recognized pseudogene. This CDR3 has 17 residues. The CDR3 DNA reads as TGTGCCAGCAGCAACCGGCCGCTAGCGGGGGGGCGTGAGACCCAGTACTTC. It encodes CASSNRPLAGGRETQYF.

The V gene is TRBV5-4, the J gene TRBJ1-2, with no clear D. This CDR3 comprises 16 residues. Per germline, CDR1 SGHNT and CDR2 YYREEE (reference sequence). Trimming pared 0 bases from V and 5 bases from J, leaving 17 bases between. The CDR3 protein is CASSLDLEAATYGYTF. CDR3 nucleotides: TGTGCCAGCAGCTTGGATTTAGAGGCGGCAACGTATGGCTACACCTTC. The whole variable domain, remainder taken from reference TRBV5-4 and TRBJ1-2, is ETGVTQSPTHLIKTRGQQVTLRCSSQSGHNTVSWYQQALGQGPQFIFQYYREEENGRGNFPPRFSGLQFPNYSSELNVNALELDDSALYLCASSLDLEAATYGYTFGSGTRLTVV.

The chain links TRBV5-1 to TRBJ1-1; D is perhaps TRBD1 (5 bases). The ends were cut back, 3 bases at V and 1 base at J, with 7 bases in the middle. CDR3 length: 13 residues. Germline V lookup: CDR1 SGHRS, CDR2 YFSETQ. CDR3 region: CASSWQGNTEAFF. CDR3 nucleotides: TGCGCCAGCAGCTGGCAGGGGAACACTGAAGCTTTCTTT.

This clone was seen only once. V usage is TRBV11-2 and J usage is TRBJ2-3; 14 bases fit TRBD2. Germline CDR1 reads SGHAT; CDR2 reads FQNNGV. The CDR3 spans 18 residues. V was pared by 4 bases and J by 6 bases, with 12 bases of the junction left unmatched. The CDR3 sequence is CASSSPFGLAGGRDTQYF. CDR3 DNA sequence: TGTGCCAGCAGCTCCCCATTCGGACTAGCGGGGGGCCGGGATACGCAGTATTTT.

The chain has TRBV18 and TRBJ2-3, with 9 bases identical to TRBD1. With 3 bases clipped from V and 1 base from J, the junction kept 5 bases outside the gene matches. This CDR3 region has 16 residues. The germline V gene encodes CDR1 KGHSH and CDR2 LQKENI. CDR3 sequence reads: CASSPSRQGGTDTQYF. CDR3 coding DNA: TGTGCCAGCTCACCTTCTCGACAGGGGGGCACAGATACGCAGTATTTT. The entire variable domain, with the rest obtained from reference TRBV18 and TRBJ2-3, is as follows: NAGVMQNPRHLVRRRGQEARLRCSPMKGHSHVYWYRQLPEEGLKFMVYLQKENIIDESGMPKERFSAEFPKEGPSILRIQQVVRGDSAAYFCASSPSRQGGTDTQYFGPGTRLTVL.

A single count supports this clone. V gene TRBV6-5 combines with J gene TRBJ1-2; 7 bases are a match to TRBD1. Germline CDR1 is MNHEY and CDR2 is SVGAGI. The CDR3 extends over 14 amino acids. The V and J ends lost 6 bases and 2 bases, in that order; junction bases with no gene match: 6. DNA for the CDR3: TGTGCCAGCAGAAGGGGCAGGGGGAACTATGGCTACACCTTC. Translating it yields CASRRGRGNYGYTF.

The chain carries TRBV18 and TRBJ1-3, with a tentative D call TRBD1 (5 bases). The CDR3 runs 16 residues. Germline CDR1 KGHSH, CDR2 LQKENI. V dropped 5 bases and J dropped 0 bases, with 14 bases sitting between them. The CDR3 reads CASSEAGPSSGNTIYF. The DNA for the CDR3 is TGTGCCAGCTCAGAAGCAGGGCCCAGCTCTGGAAACACCATATATTTT.

This CDR3 is CATSDRGQGRWNEQFF. The CDR3 DNA is TGTGCCACCAGTGACCGCGGACAGGGGAGATGGAATGAGCAGTTCTTC. The chain employs TRBV24-1 and TRBJ2-1, with TRBD1 matching over 9 bases. Germline CDR1 reads KGHDR; CDR2 reads SFDVKD. The CDR3 is 16 residues long. V lost 4 bases, J lost 7 bases, and 10 bases stayed unmatched.

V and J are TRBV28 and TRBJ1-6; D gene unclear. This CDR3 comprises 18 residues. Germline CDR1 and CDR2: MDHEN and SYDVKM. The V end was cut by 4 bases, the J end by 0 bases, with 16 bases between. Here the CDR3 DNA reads TGTGCCAGCAGTTCCCCCTCACAGTTCAGCTCCTATAATTCACCCCTCCACTTT. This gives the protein CASSSPSQFSSYNSPLHF.

The CDR3 DNA reads TGTGCCAGCAGTTTCAGTGGCAGGGGAGCGGGGGAGCAGTACTTC. This codes for CASSFSGRGAGEQYF. This chain links TRBV28 with TRBJ2-7, with D perhaps TRBD2 (7 bases). Germline V gene data show CDR1 as MDHEN and CDR2 as SYDVKM. This CDR3 is 15 amino acids long. Trimming stripped 3 bases from V and 7 bases from J, with 19 bases between.

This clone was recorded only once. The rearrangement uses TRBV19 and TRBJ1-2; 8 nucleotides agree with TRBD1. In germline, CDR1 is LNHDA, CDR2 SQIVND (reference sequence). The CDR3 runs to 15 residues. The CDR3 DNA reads TGTGCTTCGAGGCAGGGGGCCGGGGAGAACTATGGCTACACCTTC. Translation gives CASRQGAGENYGYTF.

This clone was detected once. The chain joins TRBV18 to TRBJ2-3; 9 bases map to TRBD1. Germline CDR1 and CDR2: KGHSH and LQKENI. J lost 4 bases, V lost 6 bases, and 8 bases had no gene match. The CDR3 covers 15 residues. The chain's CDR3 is CASSHTGQGSDTQYF. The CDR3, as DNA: TGTGCCAGCTCTCACACCGGACAGGGGTCAGATACGCAGTATTTT.

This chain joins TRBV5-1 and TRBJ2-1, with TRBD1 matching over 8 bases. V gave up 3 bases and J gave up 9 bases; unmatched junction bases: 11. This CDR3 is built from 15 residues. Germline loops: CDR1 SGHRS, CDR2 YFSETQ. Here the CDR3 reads CASSWETGDIGEQFF. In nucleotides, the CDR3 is TGCGCCAGCAGCTGGGAGACAGGGGATATTGGTGAGCAGTTCTTC.

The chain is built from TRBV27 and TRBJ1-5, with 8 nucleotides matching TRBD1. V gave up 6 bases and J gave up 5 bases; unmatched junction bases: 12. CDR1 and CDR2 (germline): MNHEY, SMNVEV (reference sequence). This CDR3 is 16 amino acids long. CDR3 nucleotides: TGTGCCAGCAGCCTTCGCCGGGACAGGAAAGATCAGCCCCAGCATTTT. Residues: CASSLRRDRKDQPQHF.

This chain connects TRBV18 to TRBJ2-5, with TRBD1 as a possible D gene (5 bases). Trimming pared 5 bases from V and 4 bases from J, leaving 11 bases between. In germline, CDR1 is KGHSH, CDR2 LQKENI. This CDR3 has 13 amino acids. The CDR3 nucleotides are TGTGCCAGCTCATTTCAGGGCAGAGAGACCCAGTACTTC. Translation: CASSFQGRETQYF.

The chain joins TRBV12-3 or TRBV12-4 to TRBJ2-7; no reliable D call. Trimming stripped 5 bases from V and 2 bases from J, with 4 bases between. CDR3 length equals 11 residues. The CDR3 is CASSPAYEQYF. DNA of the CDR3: TGTGCCAGCAGTCCCGCCTACGAGCAGTACTTC.

This CDR3 is CASSEQRGGLDEQFF. The CDR3 DNA sequence: TGTGCCAGCAGCGAGCAGCGGGGGGGCCTGGATGAGCAGTTCTTC. This chain uses TRBV4-2 with TRBJ2-1; 10 bases are a match to TRBD2. Per germline, CDR1 LGHNA and CDR2 YNFKEQ. This CDR3 has 15 residues. Trimming at V came to 5 bases and at J to 8 bases, leaving 9 bases not matched to a gene.

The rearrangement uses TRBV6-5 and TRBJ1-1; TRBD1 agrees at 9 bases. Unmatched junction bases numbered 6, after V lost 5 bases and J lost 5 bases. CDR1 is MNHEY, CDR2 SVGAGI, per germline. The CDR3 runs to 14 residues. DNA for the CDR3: TGTGCCAGCAGTCTGACAGGGGGTTGGACTGAAGCTTTCTTT. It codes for CASSLTGGWTEAFF.

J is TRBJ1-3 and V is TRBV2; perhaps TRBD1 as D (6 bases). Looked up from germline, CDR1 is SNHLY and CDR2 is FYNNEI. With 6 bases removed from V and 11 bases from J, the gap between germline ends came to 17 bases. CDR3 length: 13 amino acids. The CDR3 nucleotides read TGTGCCAGCAGGGGGACAAGCGGCGGGCCCATATATTTT. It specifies CASRGTSGGPIYF.